Reported below is one T cell receptor beta chain. The antigen is undetermined. Germline V gene data show CDR1 as LNHDA and CDR2 as SQIVND (reference sequence). CDR3 length: 15 residues. V was shortened by 7 bases and J by 5 bases, with 21 bases between the two germline ends. This sample is part of a study of shared clonotypes between healthy human individuals. Overall study results and limits: Around 5% of naive CD4 clonotypes were common to a handful of donors. Generation probabilities were higher for clonotypes shared across all four sorted-subset donors than for unshared ones.

Deep-level assay runs were performed. In the authors' methods: With immunoSEQ giving junction-only sequences and no quality scores, filtering differed. This table comes from immunoSEQ multiplex PCR, and its TCRdb copy is limited to in-frame clones, with some not included. The V and J calls and clone size come from that table; D and trimming were worked out from the DNA. The top ten clones hold around 0.45% of a sample with about 1.5 million clones, under 99% of them seen once. The chain couples TRBV19 to TRBJ2-7; weak D call: TRBD1 (5 bases). The sequencing sample was made of naive CD4+ T cells sorted from blood. The subset denotes: CD45RA+ positively selected. The TCR sequence derives from a young man in good health. The CDR3: CASIPGRGTTHEQYF. For the CDR3, the DNA is TGTGCCAGTATCCCTGGTAGGGGTACTACCCACGAGCAGTACTTC.